The entry that follows covers one T cell receptor (beta chain) sequence. In its sample, this clone was seen once. Its cognate antigen has yet to be identified. No quality values exist for individual bases; no much larger clone is one base distant. The label giving this sample's time point can be read as: baseline before first vaccination. Samples from vaccinated people were obtained from the UK trials COV001 and COV002, which included a single-blind randomized controlled phase 2/3 trial of AZD1222 (ChAdOx1 nCoV-19) in healthy adults. Trial participant PBMC samples were collected at day 0 and day 28 after the second dose for TCRbeta chain sequencing. The CDR3 regions of human TCRbeta chains were subjected to immunosequencing. The authors processed their data as follows. Repertoire TCRs were matched against a reference library of SARS-CoV-2-specific TCRs generated with the MIRA antigen-specificity platform. Breadth meant the fraction of unique TCRs that were SARS-CoV-2-associated, whereas depth meant the fraction of total T cells that were SARS-CoV-2-associated. Using the MIRA data, each spike-specific TCR was mapped to the spike region that the TCR reacts to and placed in a CD4 or CD8 class. Log10-transformed breadth and depth values were compared by one-way ANOVA with Sidak's multiple comparisons tests. TCRdb carries this immuneACCESS record with in-frame sequences only. Its versions omit some clonotypes, under half of them owing to an unresolved V gene in the studies checked, with the rest unexplained. V, J and clone size derive from that table, while D and trimming were established from the DNA sequence. A total of approximately 130,000 clones appear in this sample, roughly 93% of them only once. In total, the top ten clones hold more than 2.5% of the sample.

The record originates from a study of T cell responses to AZD1222 COVID-19 vaccine (dated by TCRdb to the early 2020s). Regarding the study in general: AZD1222 recipients with second doses at about 4 weeks or about 12 weeks were pooled, because spike-specific TCR depth and breadth did not differ between schedules. TCR sequencing covered some 250 trial participants: about 210 given two doses of AZD1222 and 26 given two doses of MenACWY control vaccine. Trial participants were enrolled by age into 18-55, 56-69 and 70-plus year subgroups, with roughly 150, 30 and 60 TCR-sequenced participants respectively. The paper's findings and limits, for the study overall: Because no samples from the day 14 peak response were available, repertoires could be characterized only after the peak T cell response. Epitopes outside the regions mutated in the B.1.351 and B.1.1.7 variants were reportedly recognized by nearly half of the unique spike-specific TCRs. Most participants were white British and females outnumbered males, and the authors suggested that clonal diversity may have been underestimated. In the small 56-69-year group, the increase in depth fell short of significance, most likely because of low power. Only 5 to 7 AZD1222 recipients were SARS-CoV-2 seropositive at baseline, limiting conclusions about previously exposed vaccinees. Vaccine-associated CD4 TCRs spanned the whole spike protein, with dominant responses in regions 160-218 and 743-854. Spike-specific TCR breadth and depth rose significantly after two AZD1222 doses compared with day 0 and with MenACWY recipients.

Taken from cysteine to phenylalanine, the CDR3 has 14 residues. Only the CDR3 DNA stays, 42 bases, in frame from base 1. The V end loses 7 bases and the J end loses 1 base, and a stretch of 13 bases separates them. CDR1 and CDR2, per the germline V gene, are MDHEN and SYDVKM. The TCR comes from an adult in good health. This specimen was peripheral blood, taken on day 0 of AZD1222 vaccination. This sequence uses TRBV28 and TRBJ1-1; no D segment can be confidently identified. The base sequence is TGTGCCAGCATCATTAAAAAAGGGAACACTGAAGCTTTCTTT. It specifies CASIIKKGNTEAFF.